The table lists the clone carrying this T cell receptor beta chain with many counts. This specimen comes from a study of T cells in Graves' hyperthyroidism and ophthalmopathy. Uncontrolled infection, other autoimmune disease, pregnancy or lactation barred patients from enrollment. Clinicians diagnosed patients from clinical symptoms, serum thyroxine and TRAb, thyroid ultrasound and orbital computed tomography. TCR beta CDR3 region amplification was performed from RNA transcripts. TCR CDR3 regions were first amplified by RT-PCR with HTBI primers. In TCRdb, the multiplex PCR reads were re-called with MiXCR into one record per CDR3 protein. The data show approximately 500,000 distinct CDR3 sequences, with about half seen just once and around 8% held by the top ten. V was cut by 3 bases and J by 9 bases, with 18 bases left in between. The CDR3 spans 15 residues. Germline CDR1 and CDR2: SGHTA and FQGNSA.

The clonotype originates from a woman younger than 35 with Graves' hyperthyroidism. Sequenced sample: peripheral blood or thyroid tissue (not recorded which). J is TRBJ1-5 and V is TRBV7-2; D perhaps matches TRBD1 (6 bases). The DNA of the CDR3 is TGTGCCAGCAGCTTGGACGGCGCGGGGGGCTGGCCCCAGCATTTT. Translation gives CASSLDGAGGWPQHF. Full variable domain (remainder filled in from reference TRBV7-2 and TRBJ1-5): GAGVSQSPSNKVTEKGKDVELRCDPISGHTALYWYRQSLGQGLEFLIYFQGNSAPDKSGLPSDRFSAERTGGSVSTLTIQRTQQEDSAVYLCASSLDGAGGWPQHFGDGTRLSIL.